The clone carrying this T cell receptor beta chain was found many times. This sample was included in a study of T cells of healthy individuals. Trimming took 1 base from V and 1 from J; bases not matched to a gene: 8. Germline V gene lookup returns CDR1 SGHTA and CDR2 FQGNSA. The length of the CDR3 is 19 residues. TCRdb re-derived calls from the 5' RACE reads in MiXCR, one entry per CDR3 protein. This table holds approximately 89,000 distinct CDR3 sequences, about 5% found once. This chain joins TRBV7-2 and TRBJ2-6; 9 bases align to TRBD2. The receptor was derived from a female donor in good health. CDR3 in DNA: TGTGCCAGCAGCTTAGTAGGAGCGGGAGGAAGATCTGGGGCCAACGTCCTGACTTTC. Amino acids: CASSLVGAGGRSGANVLTF.